This T cell receptor (beta chain) was obtained from a study of Graves' ophthalmopathy and Graves' hyperthyroidism. In its sample, this clonotype was seen many times. RNA transcripts served as template for amplifying TCR beta CDR3 sequences. Second-round multiplex PCR came after first-round RT-PCR with HTBI primers. One entry per CDR3 protein results from TCRdb running MiXCR on the multiplex PCR reads. The repertoire has 500,000 to 700,000 distinct CDR3 sequences, about a fifth of them found once; the top ten carry more than 5.5%. Aged 18 to 65, hyperthyroidism patients had new diagnoses of under 2 months' duration. This clonotype originated in a woman aged 18 to 35 with stable Graves' hyperthyroidism. Some clones in this sample may be carry-over from other donors' samples. The sequencing sample was made of peripheral blood.

The CDR3 DNA reads as TGTGCTAGTGGTTTGGTACCGGGAAATGGCTACACCTTC. It specifies CASGLVPGNGYTF. V and J are TRBV12-5 and TRBJ1-2, with D uncertain. Germline V lookup: CDR1 LGHNT, CDR2 FRNRAP. V was shortened by 0 bases and J by 6 bases, with 8 bases between the two germline ends. The CDR3 consists of 13 residues.